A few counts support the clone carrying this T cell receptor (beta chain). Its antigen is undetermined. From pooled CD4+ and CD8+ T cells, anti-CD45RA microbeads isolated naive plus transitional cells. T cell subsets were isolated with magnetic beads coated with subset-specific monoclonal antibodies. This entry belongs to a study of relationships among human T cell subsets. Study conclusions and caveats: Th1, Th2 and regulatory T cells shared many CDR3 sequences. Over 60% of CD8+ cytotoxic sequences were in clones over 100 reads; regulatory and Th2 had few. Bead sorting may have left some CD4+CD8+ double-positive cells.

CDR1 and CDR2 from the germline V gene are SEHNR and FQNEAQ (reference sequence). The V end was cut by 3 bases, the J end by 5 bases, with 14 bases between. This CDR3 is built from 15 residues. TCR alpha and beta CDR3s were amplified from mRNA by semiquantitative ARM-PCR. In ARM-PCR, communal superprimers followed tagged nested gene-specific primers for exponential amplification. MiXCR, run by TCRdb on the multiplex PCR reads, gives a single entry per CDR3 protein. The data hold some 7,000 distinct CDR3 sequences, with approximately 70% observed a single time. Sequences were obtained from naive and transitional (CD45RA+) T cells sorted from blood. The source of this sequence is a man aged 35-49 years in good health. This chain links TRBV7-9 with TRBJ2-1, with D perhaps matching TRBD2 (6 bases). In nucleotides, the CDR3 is TGTGCCAGCAGCTTCCCTCCGGGACTTCACAATGAGCAGTTCTTC. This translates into CASSFPPGLHNEQFF.